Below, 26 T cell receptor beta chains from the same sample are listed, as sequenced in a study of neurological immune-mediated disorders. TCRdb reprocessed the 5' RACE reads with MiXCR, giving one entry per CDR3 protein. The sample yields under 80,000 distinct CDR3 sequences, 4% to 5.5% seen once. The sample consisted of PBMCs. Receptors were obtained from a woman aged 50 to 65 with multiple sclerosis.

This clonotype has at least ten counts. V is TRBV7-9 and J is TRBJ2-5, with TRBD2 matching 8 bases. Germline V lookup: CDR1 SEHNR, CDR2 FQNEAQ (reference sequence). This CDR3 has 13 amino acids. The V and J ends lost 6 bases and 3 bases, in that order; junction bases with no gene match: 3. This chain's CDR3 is CASSFSGEETQYF. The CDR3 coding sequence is TGTGCCAGCAGTTTTAGCGGGGAAGAGACCCAGTACTTC.

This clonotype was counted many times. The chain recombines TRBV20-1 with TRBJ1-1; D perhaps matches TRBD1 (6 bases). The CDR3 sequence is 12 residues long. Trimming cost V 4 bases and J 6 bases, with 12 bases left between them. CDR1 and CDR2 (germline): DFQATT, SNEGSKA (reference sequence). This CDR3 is CSATPRGAEAFF. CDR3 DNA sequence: TGCAGTGCTACCCCCAGGGGCGCTGAAGCTTTCTTT.

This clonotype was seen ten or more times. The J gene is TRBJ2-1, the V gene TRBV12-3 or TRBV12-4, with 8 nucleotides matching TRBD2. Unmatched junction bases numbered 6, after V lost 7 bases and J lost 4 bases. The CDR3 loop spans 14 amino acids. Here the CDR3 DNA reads TGTGCCAGCACCCCCCGGGGGGGATACAATGAGCAGTTCTTC. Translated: CASTPRGGYNEQFF.

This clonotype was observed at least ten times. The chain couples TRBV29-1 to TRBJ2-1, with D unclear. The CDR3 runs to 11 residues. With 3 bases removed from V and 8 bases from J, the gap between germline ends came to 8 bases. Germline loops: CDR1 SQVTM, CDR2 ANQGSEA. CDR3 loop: CSVESGHEQFF. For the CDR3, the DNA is TGCAGCGTTGAGTCCGGGCATGAGCAGTTCTTC.

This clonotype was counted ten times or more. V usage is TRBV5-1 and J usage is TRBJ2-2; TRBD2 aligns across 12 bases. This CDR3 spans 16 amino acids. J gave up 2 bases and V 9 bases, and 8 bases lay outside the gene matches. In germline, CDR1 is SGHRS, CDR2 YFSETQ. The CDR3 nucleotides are TGCGCCACCTCGACTAGCGGGGGAGGAAACACCGGGGAGCTGTTTTTT. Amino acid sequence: CATSTSGGGNTGELFF.

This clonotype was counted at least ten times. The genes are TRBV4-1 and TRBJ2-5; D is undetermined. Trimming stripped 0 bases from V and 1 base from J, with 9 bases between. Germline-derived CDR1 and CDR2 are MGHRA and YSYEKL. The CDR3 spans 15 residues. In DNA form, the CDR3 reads TGCGCCAGCAGCCAAGAATGGCTAGTCCAAGAGACCCAGTACTTC. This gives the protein CASSQEWLVQETQYF.

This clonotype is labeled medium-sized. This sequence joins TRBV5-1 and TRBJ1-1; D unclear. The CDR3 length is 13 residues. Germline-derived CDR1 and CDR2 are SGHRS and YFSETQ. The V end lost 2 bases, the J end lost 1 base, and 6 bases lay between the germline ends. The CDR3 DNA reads TGCGCCAGCAGCTTATGGGAGAACACTGAAGCTTTCTTT. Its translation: CASSLWENTEAFF. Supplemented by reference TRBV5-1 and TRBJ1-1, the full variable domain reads KAGVTQTPRYLIKTRGQQVTLSCSPISGHRSVSWYQQTPGQGLQFLFEYFSETQRNKGNFPGRFSGRQFSNSRSEMNVSTLELGDSALYLCASSLWENTEAFFGQGTRLTVV.

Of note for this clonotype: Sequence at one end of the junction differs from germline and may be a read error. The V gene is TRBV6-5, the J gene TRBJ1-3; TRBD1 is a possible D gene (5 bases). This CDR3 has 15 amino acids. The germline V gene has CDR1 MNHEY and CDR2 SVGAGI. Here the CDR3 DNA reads TGTACCAGCAGTTATGACAGAATGCCGGGAAACACCATATATTTT. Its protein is CTSSYDRMPGNTIYF.

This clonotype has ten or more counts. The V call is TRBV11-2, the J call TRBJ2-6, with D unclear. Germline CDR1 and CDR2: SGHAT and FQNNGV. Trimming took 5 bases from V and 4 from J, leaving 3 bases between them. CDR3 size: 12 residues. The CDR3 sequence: CASSRGANVLTF. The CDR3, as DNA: TGTGCCAGCAGCAGGGGGGCCAACGTCCTGACTTTC.

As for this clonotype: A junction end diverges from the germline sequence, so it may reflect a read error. The DNA for the CDR3 is TGTAGCGTTGGGGAGGGGTTGGACACCGGGGAGCTGTTTTTT. Its translation is CSVGEGLDTGELFF. The V and J genes are TRBV29-1 and TRBJ2-2, with 7 positions matching TRBD2. The CDR3 spans 14 residues. Germline V gene lookup returns CDR1 SQVTM and CDR2 ANQGSEA.

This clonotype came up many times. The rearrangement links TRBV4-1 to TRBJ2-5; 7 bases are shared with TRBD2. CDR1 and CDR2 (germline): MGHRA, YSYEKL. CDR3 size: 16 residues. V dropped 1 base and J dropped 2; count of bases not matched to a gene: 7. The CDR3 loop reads CASSQGAGVGQETQYF. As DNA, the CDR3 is TGCGCCAGCAGCCAAGGGGCGGGGGTCGGACAAGAGACCCAGTACTTC.

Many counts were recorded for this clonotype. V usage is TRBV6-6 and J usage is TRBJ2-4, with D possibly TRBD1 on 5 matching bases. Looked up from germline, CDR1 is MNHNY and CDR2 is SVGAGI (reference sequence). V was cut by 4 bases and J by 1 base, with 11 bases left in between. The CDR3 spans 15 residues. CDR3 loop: CASSFGAQAKNIQYF. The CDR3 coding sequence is TGTGCCAGCAGTTTTGGGGCACAGGCCAAAAACATTCAGTACTTC.

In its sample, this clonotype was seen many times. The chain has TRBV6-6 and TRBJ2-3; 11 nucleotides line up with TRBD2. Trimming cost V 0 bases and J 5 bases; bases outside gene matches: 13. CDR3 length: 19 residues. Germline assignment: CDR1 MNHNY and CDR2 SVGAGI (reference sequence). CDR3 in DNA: TGTGCCAGCAGTTACTCCGCCGGGACTAGCGGATTAACGAGAGATACGCAGTATTTT. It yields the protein CASSYSAGTSGLTRDTQYF.

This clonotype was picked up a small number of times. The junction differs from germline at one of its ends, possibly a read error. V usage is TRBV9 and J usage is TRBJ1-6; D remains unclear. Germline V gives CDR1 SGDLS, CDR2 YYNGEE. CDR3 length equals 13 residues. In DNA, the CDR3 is TGTGCCAGCAGCGTAGTAGGCAATTCACCCCTCAACTTT. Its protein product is CASSVVGNSPLNF.

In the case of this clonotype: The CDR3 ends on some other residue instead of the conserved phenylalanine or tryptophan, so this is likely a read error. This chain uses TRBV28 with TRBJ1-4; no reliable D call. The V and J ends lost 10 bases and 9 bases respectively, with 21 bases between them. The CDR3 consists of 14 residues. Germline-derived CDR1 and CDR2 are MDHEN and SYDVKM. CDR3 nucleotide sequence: TGTGCCACCGAGGTAGGAAAGGGAGTTCAAAAACTGTTTTAT. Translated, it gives CATEVGKGVQKLFY.

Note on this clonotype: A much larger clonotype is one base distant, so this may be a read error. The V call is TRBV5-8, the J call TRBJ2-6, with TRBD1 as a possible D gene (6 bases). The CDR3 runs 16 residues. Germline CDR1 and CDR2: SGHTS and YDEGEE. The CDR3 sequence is CASGAGVFSGAKVLTF. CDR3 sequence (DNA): TGTGCCAGCGGAGCAGGGGTTTTTTCTGGGGCCAAAGTCCTGACTTTC.

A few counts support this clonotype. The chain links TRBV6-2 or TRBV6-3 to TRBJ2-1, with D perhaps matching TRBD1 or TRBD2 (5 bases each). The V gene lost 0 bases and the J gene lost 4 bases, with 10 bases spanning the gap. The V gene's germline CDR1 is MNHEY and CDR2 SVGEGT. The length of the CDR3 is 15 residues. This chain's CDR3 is CASSYSGEGYNEQFF. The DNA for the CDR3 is TGTGCCAGCAGTTACTCGGGGGAAGGATACAATGAGCAGTTCTTC.

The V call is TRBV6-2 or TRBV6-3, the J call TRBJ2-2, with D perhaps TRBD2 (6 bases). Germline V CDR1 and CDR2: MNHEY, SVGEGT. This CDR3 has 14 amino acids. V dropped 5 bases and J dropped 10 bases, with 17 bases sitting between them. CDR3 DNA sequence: TGTGCCAGCAGTCGGGGGATCATAACACCGGAGCTGTTTTTT. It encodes CASSRGIITPELFF.

CDR3 protein: CASSIVGGYTF. The CDR3 nucleotides read TGTGCCAGTAGTATCGTCGGGGGCTACACCTTC. The chain is built from TRBV19 and TRBJ1-2; D is unclear. The V gene's germline CDR1 is LNHDA and CDR2 SQIVND (reference sequence). The CDR3 is 11 residues long. Trimming removed 3 bases at V and 8 bases at J, with 7 bases between.

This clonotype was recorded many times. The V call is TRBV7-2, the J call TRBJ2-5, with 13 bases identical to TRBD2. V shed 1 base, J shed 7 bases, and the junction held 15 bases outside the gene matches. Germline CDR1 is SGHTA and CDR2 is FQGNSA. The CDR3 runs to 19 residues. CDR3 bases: TGTGCCAGCAGCTTAGAAGGACTAGCGGGGGCCTTTTCCGCGGCGACCCAGTACTTC. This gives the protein CASSLEGLAGAFSAATQYF. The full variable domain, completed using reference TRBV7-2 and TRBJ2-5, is GAGVSQSPSNKVTEKGKDVELRCDPISGHTALYWYRQSLGQGLEFLIYFQGNSAPDKSGLPSDRFSAERTGGSVSTLTIQRTQQEDSAVYLCASSLEGLAGAFSAATQYFGPGTRLLVL.

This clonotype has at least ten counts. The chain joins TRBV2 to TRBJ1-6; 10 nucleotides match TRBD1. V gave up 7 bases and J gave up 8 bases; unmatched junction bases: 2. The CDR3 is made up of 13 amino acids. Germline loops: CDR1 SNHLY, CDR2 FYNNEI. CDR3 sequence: CASKDRGDSPLHF. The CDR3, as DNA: TGTGCCAGCAAGGACAGGGGGGATTCACCCCTCCACTTT.

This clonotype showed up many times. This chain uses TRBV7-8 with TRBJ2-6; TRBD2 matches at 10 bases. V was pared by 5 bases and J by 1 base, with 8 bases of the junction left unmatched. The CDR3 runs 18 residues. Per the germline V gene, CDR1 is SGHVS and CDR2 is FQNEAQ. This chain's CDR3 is CASSVTSGLNSGANVLTF. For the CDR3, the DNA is TGTGCCAGCAGCGTGACTAGCGGGTTGAATTCTGGGGCCAACGTCCTGACTTTC.

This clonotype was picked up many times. CDR3 DNA: TGTGCCAGCAGGAAGGACCTCTCTGGGGCCAACGTCCTGACTTTC. As protein: CASRKDLSGANVLTF. The rearrangement links TRBV7-8 to TRBJ2-6; D not certain. Germline CDR1 reads SGHVS; CDR2 reads FQNEAQ. Trimming stripped 6 bases from V and 0 bases from J, with 9 bases between. There are 15 residues in the CDR3.

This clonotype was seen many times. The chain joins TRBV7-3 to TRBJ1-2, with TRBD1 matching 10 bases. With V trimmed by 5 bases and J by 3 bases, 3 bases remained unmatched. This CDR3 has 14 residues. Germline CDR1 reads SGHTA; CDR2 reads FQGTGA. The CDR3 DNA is TGTGCCAGCAGCAAAGGGACAGGGGACTATGGCTACACCTTC. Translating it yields CASSKGTGDYGYTF.

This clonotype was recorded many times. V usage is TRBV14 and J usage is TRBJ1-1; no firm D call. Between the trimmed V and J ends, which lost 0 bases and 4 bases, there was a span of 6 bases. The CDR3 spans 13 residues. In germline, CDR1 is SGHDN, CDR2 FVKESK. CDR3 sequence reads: CASSQEFGTEAFF. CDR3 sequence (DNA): TGTGCCAGCAGCCAAGAGTTTGGCACTGAAGCTTTCTTT.

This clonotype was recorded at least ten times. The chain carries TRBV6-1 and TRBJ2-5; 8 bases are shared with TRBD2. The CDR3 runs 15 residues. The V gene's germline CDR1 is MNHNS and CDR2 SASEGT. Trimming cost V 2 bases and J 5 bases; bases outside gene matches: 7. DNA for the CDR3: TGTGCCAGCAGTGAACTGGGGACTAGTACGGAGACCCAGTACTTC. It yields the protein CASSELGTSTETQYF.